The 3 T cell receptor beta chains below come from one sample, sequenced in a study of T cell repertoires in cytomegalovirus infection. MiXCR was run by TCRdb on the reads, yielding one entry per CDR3 protein. This table has more than 400,000 distinct CDR3 sequences, around 27% appearing once. Sequenced input: PBMCs. These receptors originate from a human donor in good health (CMV status not recorded). Some clones in this sample may be carry-over from other donors' samples.

This clonotype has only a few counts. V gene TRBV4-3 combines with J gene TRBJ2-5; 10 nucleotides agree with TRBD1. Germline values: CDR1 LGHNA, CDR2 YSLEER. This CDR3 contains 15 residues. Germline trimming cut 1 base from V and 3 bases from J; bases unmatched to any gene: 2. CDR3 in amino acids: CASSQGQGAEETQYF. The CDR3 DNA is TGCGCCAGCAGCCAAGGACAGGGGGCTGAAGAGACCCAGTACTTC.

The chain uses TRBV7-6 and TRBJ2-3; 9 bases agree with TRBD2. The CDR3 covers 15 residues. Germline V gene sequence: CDR1 SGHVS, CDR2 FNYEAQ. With V trimmed by 6 bases and J by 4 bases, 8 bases remained unmatched. The CDR3: CASSYRGGRADTQYF. The CDR3 DNA reads TGTGCCAGCAGTTATAGAGGCGGGAGGGCAGATACGCAGTATTTT.

V usage is TRBV7-1 and J usage is TRBJ1-1; 10 bases fit TRBD1. Being an ORF, TRBV7-1 has a function that is uncertain. The V segment lost 5 bases and the J segment 3 bases; nucleotides outside the gene matches: 15. The CDR3 loop spans 18 amino acids. The CDR3 DNA is TGTGCCAGCAGCCAAATAATGACAGGGGGCGCGGCGGACACTGAAGCTTTCTTT. Encoded protein: CASSQIMTGGAADTEAFF.